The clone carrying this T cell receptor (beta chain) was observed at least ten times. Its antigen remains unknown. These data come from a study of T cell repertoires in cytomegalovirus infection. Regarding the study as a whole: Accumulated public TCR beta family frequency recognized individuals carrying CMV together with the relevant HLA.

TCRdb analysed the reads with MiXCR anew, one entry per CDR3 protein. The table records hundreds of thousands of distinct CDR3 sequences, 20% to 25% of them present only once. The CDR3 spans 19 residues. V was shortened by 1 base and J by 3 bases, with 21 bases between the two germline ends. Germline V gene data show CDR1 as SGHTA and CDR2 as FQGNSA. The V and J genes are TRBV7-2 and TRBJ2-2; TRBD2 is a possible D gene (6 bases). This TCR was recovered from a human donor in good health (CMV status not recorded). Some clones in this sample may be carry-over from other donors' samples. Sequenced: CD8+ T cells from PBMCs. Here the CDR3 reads CASSLGPKTSLRDTGELFF. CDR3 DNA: TGTGCCAGCAGCTTAGGCCCCAAAACTAGCCTCCGTGACACCGGGGAGCTGTTTTTT.